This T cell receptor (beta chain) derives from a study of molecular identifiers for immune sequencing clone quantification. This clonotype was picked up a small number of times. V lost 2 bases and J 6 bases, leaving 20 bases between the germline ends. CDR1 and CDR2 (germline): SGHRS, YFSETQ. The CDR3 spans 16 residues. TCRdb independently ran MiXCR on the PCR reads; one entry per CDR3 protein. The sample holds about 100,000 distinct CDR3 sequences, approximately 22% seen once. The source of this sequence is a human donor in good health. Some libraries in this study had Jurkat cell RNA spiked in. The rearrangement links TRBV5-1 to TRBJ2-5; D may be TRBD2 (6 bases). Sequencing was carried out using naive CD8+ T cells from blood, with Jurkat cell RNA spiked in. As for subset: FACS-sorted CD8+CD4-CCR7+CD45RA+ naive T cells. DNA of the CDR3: TGCGCCAGCAGCTTCCTCGGGAGAACAGAGGATCAGACCCAGTACTTC. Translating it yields CASSFLGRTEDQTQYF.